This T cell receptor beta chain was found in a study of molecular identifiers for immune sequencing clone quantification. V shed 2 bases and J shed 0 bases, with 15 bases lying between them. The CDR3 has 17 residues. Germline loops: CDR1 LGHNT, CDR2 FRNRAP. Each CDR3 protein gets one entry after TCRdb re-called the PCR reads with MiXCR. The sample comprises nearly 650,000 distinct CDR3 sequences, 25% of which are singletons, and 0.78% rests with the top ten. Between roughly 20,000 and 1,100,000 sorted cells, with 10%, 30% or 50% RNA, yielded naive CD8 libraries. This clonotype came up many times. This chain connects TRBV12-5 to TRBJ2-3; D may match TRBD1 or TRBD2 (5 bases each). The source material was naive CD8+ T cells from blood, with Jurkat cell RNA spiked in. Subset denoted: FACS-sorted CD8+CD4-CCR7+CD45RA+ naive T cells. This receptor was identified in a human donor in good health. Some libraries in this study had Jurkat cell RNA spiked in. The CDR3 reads CASGLSADKTSTDTQYF. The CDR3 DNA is TGTGCTAGTGGTTTGTCAGCGGACAAAACTAGCACAGATACGCAGTATTTT.